This T cell receptor (beta chain) was recovered during a study of blood T cell repertoires in COVID-19. There are a few counts of this clone. J gave up 4 bases and V 5 bases, and 6 bases lay outside the gene matches. Germline loops: CDR1 MNHEY, CDR2 SVGEGT. The CDR3 has 15 amino acids. Profiling relied on immunoSEQ multiplex PCR, and the TCRdb table lists in-frame clones only, not all of them. Here the sample spans 80,000 or so clones, 65% to 85% being singletons. This clonotype was obtained from an elderly woman with acute or convalescent COVID-19. The chain has TRBV6-2 or TRBV6-3 and TRBJ2-1, with 9 nucleotides matching TRBD2. Sequenced sample: peripheral blood. DNA for the CDR3: TGTGCCAGCAGTCCCAGCGGGGGGCATTACAATGAGCAGTTCTTC. Amino acids: CASSPSGGHYNEQFF.